Sequencing of this T cell receptor beta chain was carried out in a study of Tregs in tolerant kidney transplant recipients. Measured with immunoSEQ multiplex PCR; TCRdb has only the in-frame clones, and not every one. The table has some 100,000 clones, around nine tenths seen once; the top ten hold nearly 0.6%. The TCR originated in a human donor in good health. The sample was CD4+ T cells from blood.

The CDR3: CASSRQGAPLDGYTF. The DNA for the CDR3 is TGCGCCAGCAGCCGGCAGGGGGCGCCCCTGGATGGCTACACCTTC. The chain links TRBV5-1 to TRBJ1-2, with TRBD1 identical over 8 bases. Germline V gene lookup returns CDR1 SGHRS and CDR2 YFSETQ. J gave up 6 bases and V 4 bases, and 11 bases lay outside the gene matches. This CDR3 comprises 15 residues.